The next 10 T cell receptor beta chains were all read from a single sample in a study of cytomegalovirus exposure and HLA in healthy donors (dated by TCRdb to 2015 to 2018). Libraries were prepared through the immunoSEQ multiplex PCR assay. The multiplex PCR relied on a mix of 60 forward primers for TCR Vbeta segments and 13 reverse primers for TCR Jbeta segments. TCRdb holds this immuneACCESS table with in-frame rearrangements only. Some clones are missing; in checked studies, unresolved V genes explain under half, and the rest has no known cause. Counted in this sample were 140,000 to 150,000 clones; more than 75% of them appeared once. The ten largest clones capture 2.5% to 3% of the sample. The sequenced material came from PBMCs. These TCRs come from a female donor in good health and CMV-seronegative.

The chain combines TRBV6-5 with TRBJ2-2, with D possibly TRBD1 on 6 matching bases. The CDR3 is 13 amino acids. From germline, CDR1 is MNHEY and CDR2 SVGAGI. V was clipped by 6 bases and J by 4 bases, with 9 bases between them. This CDR3 is CASRVQGTGELFF. The CDR3 nucleotides are TGTGCCAGCAGGGTACAGGGCACCGGGGAGCTGTTTTTT.

The CDR3 coding sequence is TGTGCCATCAGGGGCGGGACCTACAATGAGCAGTTCTTC. Amino acid sequence: CAIRGGTYNEQFF. This rearrangement joins TRBV10-3 to TRBJ2-1, with D perhaps matching TRBD2 (6 bases). Germline assignment: CDR1 ENHRY and CDR2 SYGVKD. Between the trimmed V and J ends, which lost 6 bases and 2 bases, there was a span of 8 bases. This CDR3 comprises 13 residues.

This clone was detected once. Germline and junction disagree at one end, which may indicate a read error. At the DNA level, this CDR3 is encoded by other sequences in the same sample as well. The chain employs TRBV6-1 and TRBJ2-7, with TRBD1 matching 9 bases. The CDR3 spans 13 residues. CDR1 and CDR2 (germline): MNHNS, SASEGT. The DNA for the CDR3 is TGTGCCAGCTGGACAGGGGACTCCTACGAACAGTACTTC. Protein: CASWTGDSYEQYF.

The chain uses TRBV27 and TRBJ1-2; 8 positions agree with TRBD1. The CDR3 has 15 amino acids. Germline CDR1 is MNHEY and CDR2 is SMNVEV (reference sequence). Losses at the gene ends were 2 bases for V and 6 bases for J; bases not matched to a gene: 8. CDR3 region: CASSLRVGQGHGYTF. DNA of the CDR3: TGTGCCAGCAGTTTACGGGTTGGACAGGGACATGGCTACACCTTC.

This chain links TRBV5-4 with TRBJ2-1, with TRBD2 matching 7 bases. Germline CDR1 and CDR2: SGHNT and YYREEE (reference sequence). V shed 3 bases and J 0 bases; nucleotides not matched to a gene: 6. The CDR3 runs to 16 residues. Written as DNA, the CDR3 is TGTGCCAGCAGCTCGGGAGGCGGGAGCTCCTACAATGAGCAGTTCTTC. Amino acid sequence: CASSSGGGSSYNEQFF.

This clone was observed a single time. This chain connects TRBV15 to TRBJ1-1; 11 bases are a match to TRBD1. From germline, CDR1 is LNHNV and CDR2 YYDKDF (reference sequence). The CDR3 is 17 amino acids. The junction had 8 bases not matched to a gene; V was cut back by 5 bases and J by 0 bases. CDR3 residues: CATSSYGQGAMNTEAFF. CDR3 bases: TGTGCCACCAGCTCTTATGGACAGGGGGCCATGAACACTGAAGCTTTCTTT.

The chain carries TRBV7-2 and TRBJ2-3; TRBD2 matches at 8 bases. Germline V gene sequence: CDR1 SGHTA, CDR2 FQGNSA. The V and J ends lost 5 bases and 5 bases, in that order; junction bases with no gene match: 3. The CDR3 contains 13 residues. CDR3 sequence: CASSIAGGDTQYF. CDR3 nucleotide sequence: TGTGCCAGCAGCATCGCGGGGGGAGATACGCAGTATTTT. Complete variable domain (other parts from reference TRBV7-2 and TRBJ2-3): GAGVSQSPSNKVTEKGKDVELRCDPISGHTALYWYRQSLGQGLEFLIYFQGNSAPDKSGLPSDRFSAERTGGSVSTLTIQRTQQEDSAVYLCASSIAGGDTQYFGPGTRLTVL.

The chain recombines TRBV6-6 with TRBJ1-1, with D possibly matching TRBD1 (6 bases). Germline CDR1 reads MNHNY; CDR2 reads SVGAGI (reference sequence). The CDR3 loop spans 14 amino acids. The germline V and J ends were trimmed by 7 bases and 2 bases, with 14 bases remaining between them. The CDR3 DNA sequence: TGTGCCAGCACCCTGCCAGGGGCTAACACTGAAGCTTTCTTT. Translating gives CASTLPGANTEAFF.

The gene calls are TRBV27 and TRBJ2-7, with D possibly being TRBD1 (7 bases). The CDR3 covers 14 residues. Germline lookup yields CDR1 MNHEY and CDR2 SMNVEV (reference sequence). The V end was cut by 6 bases, the J end by 1 base, with 13 bases between. The CDR3 coding sequence is TGTGCCAGCAGGATCAGGGGGACTTCCTACGAGCAGTACTTC. Translating gives CASRIRGTSYEQYF.

The chain uses TRBV9 and TRBJ2-2, with D tentatively TRBD2 (6 bases). Trimming shortened V by 2 bases and J by 4 bases, and 6 bases separated the two germline ends. This CDR3 has 13 residues. Germline CDR1 is SGDLS and CDR2 is YYNGEE. CDR3 protein: CASSVGGTGELFF. The CDR3 DNA sequence: TGTGCCAGCAGCGTCGGGGGCACCGGGGAGCTGTTTTTT.